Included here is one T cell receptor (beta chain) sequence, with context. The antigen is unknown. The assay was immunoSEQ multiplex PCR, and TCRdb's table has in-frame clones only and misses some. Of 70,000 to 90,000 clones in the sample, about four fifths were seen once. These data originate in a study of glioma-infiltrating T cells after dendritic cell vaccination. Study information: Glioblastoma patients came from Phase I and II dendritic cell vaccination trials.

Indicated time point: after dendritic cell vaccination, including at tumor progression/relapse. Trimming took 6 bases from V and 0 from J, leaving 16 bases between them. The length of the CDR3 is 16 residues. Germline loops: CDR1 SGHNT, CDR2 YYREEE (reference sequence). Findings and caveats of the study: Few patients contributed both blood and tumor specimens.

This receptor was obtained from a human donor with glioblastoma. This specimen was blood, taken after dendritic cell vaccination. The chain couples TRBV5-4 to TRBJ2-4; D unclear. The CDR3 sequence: CASTSRVELAKNIQYF. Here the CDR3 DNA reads TGTGCCAGCACTTCCCGCGTGGAGCTAGCCAAAAACATTCAGTACTTC.